The clone carrying this T cell receptor (beta chain) has only a few counts. Its cognate antigen is unknown. The data stem from a study of T-cell reconstitution after alpha-beta-depleted transplantation in children. Findings of the study overall: Diversity and T-cell counts at one year after transplant derived mostly from new T cells. By about two months after transplant, alpha-beta T cells reportedly arose from several hundred graft clones that had expanded. For some patients, TCRbeta diversity was high at day 60 because of recipient T cells and thymic progenitors that survived.

Preparation of the TCRbeta library involved a method that used unique molecular identifiers. TCRdb reprocessed the PCR reads via MiXCR and lists one record per CDR3 protein. This sample has some 300,000 distinct CDR3 sequences, with 10% found just once. V lost 6 bases, J lost 0 bases, and 10 bases stayed unmatched. There are 16 residues in the CDR3. The sample was PBMCs, taken before TCRalphabeta/CD19-depleted stem cell transplant. The V and J genes are TRBV12-3 or TRBV12-4 and TRBJ2-7; 8 nucleotides match TRBD2. The TCR was taken from a boy in the first two years of life with acute myeloid leukemia, due to receive a stem cell transplant. The CDR3 loop is CASSALRLAGSYEQYF. DNA of the CDR3: TGTGCCAGCAGCGCGTTAAGGCTAGCGGGCTCCTACGAGCAGTACTTC.